This T cell receptor beta chain stems from a study of regulatory T cells in long-lasting Graves disease. This clonotype was detected many times. Its antigen is unknown. Germline CDR1 and CDR2: MDHEN and SYDVKM. The CDR3 extends over 17 amino acids. After removal of 3 bases from V and 0 bases from J, the junction contained 7 bases not matched to a gene. Building the TCR beta libraries relied on iRepertoire HTBI primers, and CDR3 regions underwent Arm-PCR. TCRdb reprocessed the multiplex PCR reads via MiXCR and lists one record per CDR3 protein. The table records approximately 540,000 distinct CDR3 sequences, about 12% of them present only once. Sample time point: newly diagnosed GD, antithyroid drugs for less than 3 months. Scientists built the TCR library using RNA that was extracted from PBMCs. General study findings and limits: TRBV28, TRBJ1-2 and TRBJ2-5 emerged as the favored segments in persistent disease.

This sample also appeared in a second study, on T cells in Graves' hyperthyroidism and ophthalmopathy.

The source is a woman aged 25 to 39 with Graves disease. The sample was peripheral blood mononuclear cells (PBMCs), taken at new diagnosis, from a patient treated with antithyroid drugs. This chain uses TRBV28 with TRBJ2-7, with 11 bases matching TRBD2. As DNA, the CDR3 is TGTGCCAGCAGTTTTTCTAGCGGGAGGCCGAGCTCCTACGAGCAGTACTTC. It is translated as CASSFSSGRPSSYEQYF.